The rows below give T cell receptor beta chains drawn from one sample of a study of T-cell memory formation after mild COVID-19. MiXCR, applied by TCRdb to the 5' RACE reads, yields one record per CDR3 protein. This sample yields fewer than 350,000 distinct CDR3 sequences, of which around 8% are seen a single time; about 20% belongs to the top ten. Sequenced material: PBMCs or a T cell subset sorted from them (not recorded which). Source of these receptors: a man younger than 35 who had mild COVID-19 (a few samples of this study predate the infection). Cell type and time point are not known. Each CDR3 is given with its conserved first and last residue. The D gene is left open where the match is weak. Clone size is stated in some rows and not others, as once, few, many or a class when expanded.

>TRBV27|TRBD1|few|TRBJ1-1
CASLNNRGNTEAFF
TGTGCCAGCCTTAACAACAGGGGGAACACTGAAGCTTTCTTT
>TRBV10-3|.|few|TRBJ1-2
CAISDGGYGYTF
TGTGCCATCAGTGACGGCGGGTATGGCTACACCTTC
>TRBV5-5|TRBD2|many|TRBJ2-2
CASRGLAGDPGELFF
TGTGCCAGCAGAGGACTAGCGGGGGACCCCGGGGAGCTGTTTTTT
>TRBV7-2|.|many|TRBJ2-3
CASSLFASAASTDTQYF
TGTGCCAGCAGCTTATTTGCTTCAGCGGCCTCCACAGATACGCAGTATTTT
>TRBV11-2|.|few|TRBJ2-5
CASTSWAQETQYF
TGTGCCAGCACCTCATGGGCCCAAGAGACCCAGTACTTC
>TRBV5-1|.|few|TRBJ1-1
CASSLGMTAYLNTEAFF
TGCGCCAGCAGCTTGGGGATGACAGCTTACTTGAACACTGAAGCTTTCTTT
>TRBV7-3|.|few|TRBJ2-5
CASSATPPGRGQETQYF
TGTGCCAGCAGCGCCACTCCCCCGGGTAGGGGCCAAGAGACCCAGTACTTC
>TRBV20-1|.|few|TRBJ1-6
CSASGEVLRSPLHF
TGCAGTGCTAGTGGGGAAGTCCTCCGATCACCCCTCCACTTT
>TRBV19|.|.|TRBJ1-5
CASSMGNQPQHF
TGTGCCAGTAGTATGGGAAATCAGCCCCAGCATTTT
>TRBV6-6|TRBD1|.|TRBJ2-2
CASSKQGAGSGELFF
TGTGCCAGCAGTAAACAGGGGGCGGGATCCGGGGAGCTGTTTTTT
>TRBV5-1|.|many|TRBJ2-1
CASSLEGGDEQFF
TGCGCCAGCAGCTTGGAGGGGGGCGATGAGCAGTTCTTC
>TRBV12-3/TRBV12-4|TRBD1|.|TRBJ1-1
CASTILTGVTEAFF
TGTGCCAGCACCATTCTAACAGGGGTTACTGAAGCTTTCTTT
>TRBV24-1|.|many|TRBJ2-1
CATSDPGLFSNEQFF
TGTGCCACCAGTGATCCCGGACTGTTTTCCAATGAGCAGTTCTTC
>TRBV7-9|.|many|TRBJ1-6
CASSFGGEGNSPLHF
TGTGCCAGCAGCTTTGGAGGGGAGGGAAATTCACCCCTCCACTTT
>TRBV7-2|.|.|TRBJ2-3
CVSSSWTSTDTQYF
TGTGTCAGCAGCTCGTGGACTAGCACAGATACGCAGTATTTT
>TRBV29-1|TRBD1|few|TRBJ2-3
CSVERGPMPDTQYF
TGCAGCGTTGAAAGGGGGCCCATGCCGGATACGCAGTATTTT
>TRBV10-3|.|few|TRBJ2-2
CATEDTGNTGELFF
TGTGCCACCGAGGACACCGGGAACACCGGGGAGCTGTTTTTT
>TRBV18|.|.|TRBJ1-4
CASSPQPENEKLFF
TGTGCCAGCTCACCGCAGCCAGAAAATGAAAAACTGTTTTTT
>TRBV7-2|TRBD1|many|TRBJ2-5
CASSLVGQGATGETQYF
TGTGCCAGCAGCTTAGTGGGTCAGGGGGCCACGGGGGAGACCCAGTACTTC
>TRBV11-2|TRBD1|.|TRBJ2-1
CASRSEGDSREQFF
TGTGCCAGCAGGTCCGAAGGGGACAGTCGTGAGCAGTTCTTC
>TRBV12-3/TRBV12-4|.|.|TRBJ1-2
CASSSSGQWGYTF
TGTGCCAGCAGTTCCAGTGGACAGTGGGGCTACACCTTC
>TRBV15|.|.|TRBJ2-7
CATSRDAGTWGIEQYF
TGTGCCACCAGCAGAGATGCCGGGACATGGGGTATCGAGCAGTACTTC
>TRBV12-3/TRBV12-4|.|few|TRBJ1-2
CASSFSPVVYGYTF
TGTGCCAGCAGTTTTAGCCCGGTGGTCTATGGCTACACCTTC
>TRBV5-4|.|.|TRBJ2-3
CASSLAGKAGSTDTQYF
TGTGCCAGCAGCTTGGCGGGGAAGGCGGGGAGCACAGATACGCAGTATTTT
>TRBV5-1|.|.|TRBJ2-3
CASSSPLTLTDTQYF
TGCGCCAGCAGCTCCCCTTTGACCCTCACAGATACGCAGTATTTT
>TRBV20-1|TRBD1|few|TRBJ1-5
CSASFKGGDPWPQHF
TGCAGTGCTAGTTTTAAAGGGGGCGACCCTTGGCCCCAGCATTTT
>TRBV27|.|few|TRBJ1-1
CASSPLRENTEAFF
TGTGCCAGCAGTCCCCTCCGAGAGAACACTGAAGCTTTCTTT